The clone carrying this T cell receptor beta chain was picked up many times. These data belong to a study of T cell repertoires in cytomegalovirus infection. Study in general: Indications came from public TCR beta signatures; they pointed to CMV infection and to a matching HLA type.

MiXCR was run by TCRdb on the reads, yielding one entry per CDR3 protein. The table shows around 440,000 distinct CDR3 sequences, with approximately 10% occurring only once. The CDR3 consists of 16 residues. The ends were cut back, 2 bases at V and 0 bases at J, with 11 bases in the middle. CDR1 and CDR2 (germline): SGHTA, FQGNSA. The chain joins TRBV7-2 to TRBJ2-4; D not certain. The origin of this receptor is a human donor in good health (CMV status not recorded). Some clones in this sample may be carry-over from other donors' samples. The sample was PBMCs. The CDR3 DNA sequence: TGTGCCAGCAGCTTAACCGCGAATCAAGCCAAAAACATTCAGTACTTC. Encoded protein: CASSLTANQAKNIQYF.